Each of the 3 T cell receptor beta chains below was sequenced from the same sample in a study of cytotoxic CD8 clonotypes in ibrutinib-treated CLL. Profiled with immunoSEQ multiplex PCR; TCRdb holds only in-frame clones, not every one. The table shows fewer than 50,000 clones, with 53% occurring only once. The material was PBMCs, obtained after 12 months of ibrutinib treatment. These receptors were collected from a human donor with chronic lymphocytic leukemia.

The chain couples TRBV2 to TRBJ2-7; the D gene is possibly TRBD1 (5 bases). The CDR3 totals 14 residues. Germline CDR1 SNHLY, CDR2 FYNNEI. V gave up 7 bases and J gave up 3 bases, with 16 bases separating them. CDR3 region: CASTLEGRGYEQYF. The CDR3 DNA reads TGTGCCAGCACTCTCGAAGGTAGGGGCTACGAGCAGTACTTC.

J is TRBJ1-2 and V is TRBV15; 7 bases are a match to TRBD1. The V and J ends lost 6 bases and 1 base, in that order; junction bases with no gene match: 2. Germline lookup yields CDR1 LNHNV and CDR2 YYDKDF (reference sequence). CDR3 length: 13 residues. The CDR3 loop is CATSPGGNYGYTF. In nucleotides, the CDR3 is TGTGCCACCAGTCCAGGGGGTAACTATGGCTACACCTTC.

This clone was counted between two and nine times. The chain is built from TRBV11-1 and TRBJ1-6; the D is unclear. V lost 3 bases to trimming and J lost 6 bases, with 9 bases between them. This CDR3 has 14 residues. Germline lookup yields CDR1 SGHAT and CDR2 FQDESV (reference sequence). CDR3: CASSLRTGNSPLHF. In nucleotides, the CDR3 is TGTGCCAGCAGCTTGAGGACGGGTAATTCACCCCTCCACTTT.